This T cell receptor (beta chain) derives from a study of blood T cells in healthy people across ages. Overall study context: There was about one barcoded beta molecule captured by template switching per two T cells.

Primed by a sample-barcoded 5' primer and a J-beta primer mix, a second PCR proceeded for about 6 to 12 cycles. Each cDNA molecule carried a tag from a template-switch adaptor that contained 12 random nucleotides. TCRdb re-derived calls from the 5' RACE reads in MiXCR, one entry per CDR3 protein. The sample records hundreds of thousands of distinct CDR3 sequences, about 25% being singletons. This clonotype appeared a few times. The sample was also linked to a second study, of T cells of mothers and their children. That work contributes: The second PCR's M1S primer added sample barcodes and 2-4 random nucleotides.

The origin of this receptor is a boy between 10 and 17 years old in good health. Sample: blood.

The CDR3 sequence is CSVWQGANEKLFF. The CDR3 coding sequence is TGCAGCGTTTGGCAGGGGGCGAATGAAAAACTGTTTTTT. The chain carries TRBV29-1 and TRBJ1-4; 8 bases map to TRBD1. Trimming cost V 5 bases and J 5 bases; bases outside gene matches: 4. This CDR3 is 13 amino acids long. Per the germline V gene, CDR1 is SQVTM and CDR2 is ANQGSEA.